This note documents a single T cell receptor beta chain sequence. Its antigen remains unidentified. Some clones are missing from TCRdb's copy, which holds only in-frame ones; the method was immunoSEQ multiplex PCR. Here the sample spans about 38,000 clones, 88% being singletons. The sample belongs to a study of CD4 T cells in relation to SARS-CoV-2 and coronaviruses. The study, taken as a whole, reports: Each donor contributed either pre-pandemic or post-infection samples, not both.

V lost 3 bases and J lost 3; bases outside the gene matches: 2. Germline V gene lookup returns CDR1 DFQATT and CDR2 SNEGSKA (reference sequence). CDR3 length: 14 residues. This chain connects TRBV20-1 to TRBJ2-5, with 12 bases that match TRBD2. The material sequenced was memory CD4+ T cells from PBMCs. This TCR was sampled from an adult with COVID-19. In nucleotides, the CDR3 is TGCAGTGCTAGTAGGACTAGCGGGGAAGAGACCCAGTACTTC. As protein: CSASRTSGEETQYF.